This section outlines one TCR beta chain sequence together with its context. No patient escaped relapse after autologous stem cell transplantation, and brentuximab vedotin exposure varied. Data came from immunoSEQ multiplex PCR; TCRdb stores just in-frame clones and leaves some out. The sample lists 31,000 or so clones, around 70% occurring once. The data originate from a study of PD-1 blockade in classical Hodgkin lymphoma. Trimming stripped 1 base from V and 6 bases from J, with 19 bases between. CDR3 size: 17 residues. CDR1 is SGHKS, CDR2 YYEKEE, per germline (reference sequence). The clonotype originates from a human donor with classical Hodgkin lymphoma. The rearrangement uses TRBV5-5 and TRBJ1-4, with D unresolved. This material consisted of peripheral blood mononuclear cells (PBMCs), taken before the second cycle of nivolumab. CDR3: CASSLSPAEQSDEKLFF. For the CDR3, the DNA is TGTGCCAGCAGCTTGAGTCCCGCGGAGCAGTCGGATGAAAAACTGTTTTTT.